One and the same sample provided the 23 T cell receptor beta chains below, sequenced in a study of blood T cell repertoires in COVID-19 (dated by TCRdb to about 2020). Library prep was done by the immunoSEQ multiplex PCR assay. TCRdb re-hosts the immuneACCESS table, in-frame sequences only. Its copies lack some clones; in the studies checked, an unresolved V gene accounts for under half of them, and the cause for the rest is not known. The sample contains 150,000 to 200,000 clones, around 82% of them found a single time. The top ten hold roughly 10% of the sample. The sample taken for sequencing was peripheral blood. The source is a man in his 70s with active or convalescent COVID-19.

The chain carries TRBV5-1 and TRBJ2-3, with 13 bases that match TRBD2. The length of the CDR3 is 15 residues. V shed 4 bases, J shed 6 bases, and the junction held 5 bases outside the gene matches. Germline loops: CDR1 SGHRS, CDR2 YFSETQ. For the CDR3, the DNA is TGCGCCAGCAGCCCCGGACTAGCGGGAGTTGATACGCAGTATTTT. It specifies CASSPGLAGVDTQYF.

This clone was seen only a few times. The gene calls are TRBV21-1 and TRBJ1-1. TRBV21-1 is assigned pseudogene status. CDR3 length: 15 residues. CDR3 sequence (DNA): TGTGCCAGCAGCAAAGCCCCACGGGAGAACACTGAAGCTTTCTTT. This encodes CASSKAPRENTEAFF.

This clone was picked up one time. CDR3 in DNA: TGTGCCAGTAGTAGCAACAGGGGGTTGGCAACTAATGAAAAACTGTTTTTT. Protein: CASSSNRGLATNEKLFF. V and J are TRBV19 and TRBJ1-4; 8 nucleotides line up with TRBD1. CDR3 size: 17 residues. Trimming at V came to 4 bases and at J to 0 bases, leaving 7 bases not matched to a gene. Per germline, CDR1 LNHDA and CDR2 SQIVND (reference sequence).

The chain uses TRBV6-5 and TRBJ2-1, with 12 bases matching TRBD2. Germline assignment: CDR1 MNHEY and CDR2 SVGAGI. The length of the CDR3 is 15 residues. V dropped 2 bases and J dropped 10; count of bases not matched to a gene: 6. DNA of the CDR3: TGTGCCAGCAGTTACACGACTAGCGGGAGAGGAGAGCAGTTCTTC. Amino acid sequence: CASSYTTSGRGEQFF.

The rearrangement joins TRBV5-1 to TRBJ2-3, with TRBD2 matching 13 bases. The CDR3 loop spans 19 amino acids. J lost 4 bases, V lost 0 bases, and 11 bases had no gene match. Germline CDR1 and CDR2: SGHRS and YFSETQ. CDR3 in DNA: TGCGCCAGCAGCTTGGGGGGGACTAGCGGGGCCAGATTGGCAGATACGCAGTATTTT. Translated, it gives CASSLGGTSGARLADTQYF.

This clone was seen a handful of times. CDR3 nucleotides: TGTGCCAGCTCACCAACAGCACAGGGCGAATCCGGCTACACCTTC. Protein product: CASSPTAQGESGYTF. The chain combines TRBV18 with TRBJ1-2, with D perhaps matching TRBD1 (6 bases). CDR1 is KGHSH, CDR2 LQKENI, per germline. There are 15 residues in the CDR3. Trimming took off 2 bases at V and 8 bases at J, with 18 bases between the two ends.

The genes are TRBV6-5 and TRBJ1-6; TRBD1 is a possible D gene (6 bases). Looked up from germline, CDR1 is MNHEY and CDR2 is SVGAGI. The CDR3 has 15 amino acids. With 7 bases removed from V and 13 bases from J, the gap between germline ends came to 23 bases. CDR3 sequence reads: CASKRGGRKVGPLHF. CDR3 sequence (DNA): TGTGCCAGCAAGAGGGGGGGGCGTAAAGTTGGGCCCCTCCACTTT.

The chain couples TRBV18 to TRBJ1-1, with D uncertain. This CDR3 is 15 amino acids long. Germline values: CDR1 KGHSH, CDR2 LQKENI. The ends were cut back, 3 bases at V and 1 base at J, with 12 bases in the middle. The CDR3 sequence: CASSPSLRGNTEAFF. As DNA, the CDR3 is TGTGCCAGCTCACCGAGCCTCCGGGGGAACACTGAAGCTTTCTTT.

This chain uses TRBV6-4 with TRBJ2-2; D gene uncertain. The CDR3 loop spans 15 amino acids. CDR1 and CDR2 from the germline V gene are MRHNA and SNTAGT. Trimming pared 4 bases from V and 5 bases from J, leaving 14 bases between. This CDR3 is CASSVAPFGTGELFF. The CDR3 nucleotides read TGTGCCAGCAGTGTCGCTCCCTTCGGTACCGGGGAGCTGTTTTTT.

The rearrangement links TRBV5-4 to TRBJ2-2; 10 nucleotides line up with TRBD1. In germline, CDR1 is SGHNT, CDR2 YYREEE (reference sequence). Unmatched junction bases numbered 6, after V lost 6 bases and J lost 1 base. This CDR3 region has 16 residues. The CDR3 protein is CASTRDRGENTGELFF. CDR3 in DNA: TGTGCCAGCACCCGGGACAGGGGAGAGAACACCGGGGAGCTGTTTTTT.

The rearrangement links TRBV6-4 to TRBJ2-1; 7 nucleotides align to TRBD2. The germline CDR1 and CDR2 sequences are MRHNA and SNTAGT. Losses at the gene ends were 3 bases for V and 4 bases for J; bases not matched to a gene: 0. This CDR3 comprises 13 residues. Here the CDR3 DNA reads TGTGCCAGCAGTGAGGGGGGGTACAATGAGCAGTTCTTC. It yields the protein CASSEGGYNEQFF.

CDR3 region: CASSPPGGGGYTF. In nucleotides, the CDR3 is TGCGCCAGCAGCCCCCCTGGGGGAGGTGGCTACACCTTC. The gene calls are TRBV5-1 and TRBJ1-2; a weak D match, TRBD1 (5 bases). CDR1 and CDR2 from the germline V gene are SGHRS and YFSETQ. The germline V and J ends were trimmed by 4 bases and 7 bases, with 14 bases remaining between them. There are 13 residues in the CDR3.

The chain recombines TRBV9 with TRBJ2-1; 9 nucleotides agree with TRBD2. Germline lookup yields CDR1 SGDLS and CDR2 YYNGEE. V shed 4 bases and J 9 bases; nucleotides not matched to a gene: 8. The CDR3 contains 14 residues. CDR3 loop: CASSRQRGVSEQFF. The CDR3 nucleotides read TGTGCCAGCAGCCGTCAGCGGGGGGTGAGTGAGCAGTTCTTC.

This sequence joins TRBV7-2 and TRBJ2-2; D is ambiguous. The germline V gene has CDR1 SGHTA and CDR2 FQGNSA. Between the trimmed V and J ends, which lost 5 bases and 6 bases, there was a span of 13 bases. This CDR3 contains 14 residues. The CDR3 sequence is CASSPPVRPGELFF. CDR3 bases: TGTGCCAGCAGCCCCCCGGTTCGTCCCGGGGAGCTGTTTTTT. The full variable domain, with the rest looked up from reference TRBV7-2 and TRBJ2-2, is GAGVSQSPSNKVTEKGKDVELRCDPISGHTALYWYRQSLGQGLEFLIYFQGNSAPDKSGLPSDRFSAERTGGSVSTLTIQRTQQEDSAVYLCASSPPVRPGELFFGEGSRLTVL.

The chain employs TRBV7-2 and TRBJ1-1, with D possibly TRBD1 on 6 matching bases. The V gene lost 5 bases and the J gene lost 4 bases, with 17 bases spanning the gap. CDR1 is SGHTA and CDR2 is FQGNSA in the germline V gene. The CDR3 is 15 residues long. The CDR3 is CASSTPTGLATEAFF. The CDR3 coding sequence is TGTGCCAGCAGCACTCCAACAGGGTTGGCCACTGAAGCTTTCTTT.

This rearrangement joins TRBV12-3 or TRBV12-4 to TRBJ2-5; 11 nucleotides match TRBD1. Germline trimming cut 6 bases from V and 7 bases from J; bases unmatched to any gene: 4. The CDR3 covers 13 residues. This chain's CDR3 is CASSGQGARTQYF. Written as DNA, the CDR3 is TGTGCCAGCAGCGGACAGGGGGCGCGGACCCAGTACTTC.

This clone was counted ten times or more. The CDR3 nucleotides read TGCGCCAGCAGCTTGGACAGGGGGAGGATCGACAATCAGCCCCAGCATTTT. Its protein product is CASSLDRGRIDNQPQHF. The chain joins TRBV5-1 to TRBJ1-5, with TRBD1 identical over 8 bases. The CDR3 has 17 amino acids. V dropped 0 bases and J dropped 3; count of bases not matched to a gene: 8. Germline values: CDR1 SGHRS, CDR2 YFSETQ.

The chain employs TRBV28 and TRBJ2-1, with D possibly matching TRBD2 (6 bases). V was cut by 7 bases and J by 0 bases, with 16 bases left in between. Germline lookup yields CDR1 MDHEN and CDR2 SYDVKM. This CDR3 comprises 16 residues. As DNA, the CDR3 is TGTGCCAGCATCCAAGGCGGGACGCGCTCCTACAATGAGCAGTTCTTC. The encoded protein is CASIQGGTRSYNEQFF. Together with reference TRBV28 and TRBJ2-1, the CDR3 gives the full variable domain: DVKVTQSSRYLVKRTGEKVFLECVQDMDHENMFWYRQDPGLGLRLIYFSYDVKMKEKGDIPEGYSVSREKKERFSLILESASTNQTSMYLCASIQGGTRSYNEQFFGPGTRLTVL.

The CDR3: CASSSRQGPDTQYF. The CDR3 DNA reads as TGTGCCAGCAGCTCAAGACAGGGCCCTGATACGCAGTATTTT. The V call is TRBV5-4, the J call TRBJ2-3; TRBD1 aligns across 7 bases. CDR3 length equals 14 residues. Germline V gene sequence: CDR1 SGHNT, CDR2 YYREEE (reference sequence). After removal of 3 bases from V and 6 bases from J, the junction contained 7 bases not matched to a gene.

J is TRBJ2-6 and V is TRBV28; no definite D call. Germline CDR1 is MDHEN and CDR2 is SYDVKM. The CDR3 loop spans 15 amino acids. V lost 3 bases and J lost 0, with 6 bases in between. CDR3 amino acids: CASSFEHSGANVLTF. The CDR3 region has the DNA TGTGCCAGCAGTTTTGAACACTCTGGGGCCAACGTCCTGACTTTC.

CDR3 protein: CAISELAGRNEQFF. In DNA, the CDR3 is TGTGCCATCAGTGAGCTAGCGGGCCGCAATGAGCAGTTCTTC. The rearrangement uses TRBV10-3 and TRBJ2-1; 8 bases agree with TRBD2. Trimming took 2 bases from V and 6 from J; bases not matched to a gene: 3. Germline V CDR1 and CDR2: ENHRY, SYGVKD. CDR3 size: 14 residues.

This clone was seen once. The chain combines TRBV6-5 with TRBJ1-2; D gene ambiguous. The ends were cut back, 4 bases at V and 1 base at J, with 16 bases in the middle. Germline assignment: CDR1 MNHEY and CDR2 SVGAGI. This CDR3 comprises 16 residues. CDR3 sequence reads: CASSSETAPNNYGYTF. The CDR3 bases are TGTGCCAGCAGTTCGGAAACAGCTCCAAATAACTATGGCTACACCTTC.

V and J are TRBV11-3 and TRBJ2-4, with TRBD1 matching over 10 bases. Per the germline V gene, CDR1 is SGHNT and CDR2 is YENEEA. The junction had 5 bases not matched to a gene; V was cut back by 4 bases and J by 2 bases. The CDR3 covers 16 residues. The chain's CDR3 is CASSSGTGDTKNIQYF. In nucleotides, the CDR3 is TGTGCCAGCAGCTCCGGGACAGGGGACACCAAAAACATTCAGTACTTC.